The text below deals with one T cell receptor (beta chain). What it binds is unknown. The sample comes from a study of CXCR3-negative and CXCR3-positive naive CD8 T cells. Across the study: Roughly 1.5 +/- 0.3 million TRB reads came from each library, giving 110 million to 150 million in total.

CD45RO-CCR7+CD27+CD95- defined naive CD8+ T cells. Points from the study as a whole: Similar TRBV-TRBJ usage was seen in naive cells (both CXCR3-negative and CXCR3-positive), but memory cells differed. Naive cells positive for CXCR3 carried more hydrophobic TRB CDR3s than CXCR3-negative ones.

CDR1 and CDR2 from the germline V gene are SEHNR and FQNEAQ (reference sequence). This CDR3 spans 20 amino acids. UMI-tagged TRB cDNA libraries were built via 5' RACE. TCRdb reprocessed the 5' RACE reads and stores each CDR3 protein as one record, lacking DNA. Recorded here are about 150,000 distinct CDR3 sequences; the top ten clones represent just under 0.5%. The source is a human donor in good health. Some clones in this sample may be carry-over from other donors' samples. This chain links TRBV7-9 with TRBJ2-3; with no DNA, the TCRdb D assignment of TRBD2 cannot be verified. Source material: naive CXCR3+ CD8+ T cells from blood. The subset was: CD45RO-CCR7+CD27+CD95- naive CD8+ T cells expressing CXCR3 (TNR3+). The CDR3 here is CASSFCPGTSGGICTDTQYF.